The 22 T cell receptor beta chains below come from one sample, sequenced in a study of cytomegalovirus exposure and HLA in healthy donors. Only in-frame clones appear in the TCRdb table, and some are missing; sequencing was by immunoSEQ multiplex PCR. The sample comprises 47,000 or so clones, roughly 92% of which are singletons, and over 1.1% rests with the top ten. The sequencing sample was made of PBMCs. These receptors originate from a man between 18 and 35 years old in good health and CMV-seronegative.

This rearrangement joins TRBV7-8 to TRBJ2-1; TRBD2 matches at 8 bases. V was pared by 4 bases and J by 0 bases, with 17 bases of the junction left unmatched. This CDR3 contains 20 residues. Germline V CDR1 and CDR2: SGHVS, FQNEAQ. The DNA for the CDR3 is TGTGCCAGCAGCTCCGGGGGGACCAGGATAGCGGGAAGCTCCTACAATGAGCAGTTCTTC. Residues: CASSSGGTRIAGSSYNEQFF.

The CDR3: CASSRHLSAGGPRFF. The CDR3 coding sequence is TGTGCCAGCAGCCGTCACCTCTCAGCGGGAGGGCCCCGTTTCTTC. The chain uses TRBV28 and TRBJ2-1; 10 bases are shared with TRBD2. The CDR3 has 15 amino acids. V lost 6 bases to trimming and J lost 16 bases; unmatched junction nucleotides: 18. Germline assignment: CDR1 MDHEN and CDR2 SYDVKM.

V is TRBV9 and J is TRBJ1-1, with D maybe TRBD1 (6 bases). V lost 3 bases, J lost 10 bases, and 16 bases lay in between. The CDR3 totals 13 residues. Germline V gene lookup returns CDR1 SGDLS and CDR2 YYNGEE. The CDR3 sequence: CASSAIPRGGAFF. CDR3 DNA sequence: TGTGCCAGCAGCGCCATCCCGAGGGGGGGAGCTTTCTTT. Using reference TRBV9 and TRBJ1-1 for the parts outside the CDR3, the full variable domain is DSGVTQTPKHLITATGQRVTLRCSPRSGDLSVYWYQQSLDQGLQFLIQYYNGEERAKGNILERFSAQQFPDLHSELNLSSLELGDSALYFCASSAIPRGGAFFGQGTRLTVV.

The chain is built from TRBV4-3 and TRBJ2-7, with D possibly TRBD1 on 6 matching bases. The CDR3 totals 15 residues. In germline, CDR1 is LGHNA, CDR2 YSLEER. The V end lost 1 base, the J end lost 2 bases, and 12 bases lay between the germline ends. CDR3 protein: CASSQASGGAYEQYF. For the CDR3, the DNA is TGCGCCAGCAGCCAAGCTTCTGGGGGCGCCTACGAGCAGTACTTC.

This chain's CDR3 is CAISESVGDIIYEQYF. CDR3 sequence (DNA): TGTGCCATCAGTGAGTCTGTCGGGGACATAATCTACGAGCAGTACTTC. The chain employs TRBV10-3 and TRBJ2-7; TRBD1 might be the D (6 bases). The germline V gene has CDR1 ENHRY and CDR2 SYGVKD. The CDR3 is 16 residues long. V dropped 0 bases and J dropped 3 bases, with 15 bases sitting between them.

DNA for the CDR3: TGTGCCAGCAGCTTAGTAGCTAGCGGGTCGTCCTACAATGAGCAGTTCTTC. It specifies CASSLVASGSSYNEQFF. The chain employs TRBV7-8 and TRBJ2-1, with 8 nucleotides matching TRBD2. With 1 base clipped from V and 1 base from J, the junction kept 6 bases outside the gene matches. This CDR3 contains 17 residues. The germline V gene encodes CDR1 SGHVS and CDR2 FQNEAQ.

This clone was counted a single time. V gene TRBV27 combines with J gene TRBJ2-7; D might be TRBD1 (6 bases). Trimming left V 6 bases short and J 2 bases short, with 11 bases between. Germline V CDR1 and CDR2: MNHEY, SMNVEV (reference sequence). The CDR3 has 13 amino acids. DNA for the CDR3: TGTGCCAGCAGGAGGACAGCGACCTACGAGCAGTACTTC. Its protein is CASRRTATYEQYF.

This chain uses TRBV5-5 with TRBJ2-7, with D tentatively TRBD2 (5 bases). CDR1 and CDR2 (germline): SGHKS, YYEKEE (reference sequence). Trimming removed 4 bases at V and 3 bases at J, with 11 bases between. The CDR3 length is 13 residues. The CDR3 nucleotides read TGTGCCAGCAGCACGACGGCGGGCTACGAGCAGTACTTC. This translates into CASSTTAGYEQYF.

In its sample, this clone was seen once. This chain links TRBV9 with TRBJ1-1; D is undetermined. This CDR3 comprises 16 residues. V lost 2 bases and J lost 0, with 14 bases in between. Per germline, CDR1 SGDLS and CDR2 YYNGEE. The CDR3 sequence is CASSVAAFPMNTEAFF. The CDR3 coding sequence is TGTGCCAGCAGCGTCGCTGCTTTTCCTATGAACACTGAAGCTTTCTTT.

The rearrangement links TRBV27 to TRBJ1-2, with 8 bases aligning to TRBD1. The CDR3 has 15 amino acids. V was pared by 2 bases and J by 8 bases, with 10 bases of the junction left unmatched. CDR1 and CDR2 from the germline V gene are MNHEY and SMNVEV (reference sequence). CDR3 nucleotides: TGTGCCAGCAGTTTAGAAGGACAGGGACACTGGGGCTACACCTTC. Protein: CASSLEGQGHWGYTF.

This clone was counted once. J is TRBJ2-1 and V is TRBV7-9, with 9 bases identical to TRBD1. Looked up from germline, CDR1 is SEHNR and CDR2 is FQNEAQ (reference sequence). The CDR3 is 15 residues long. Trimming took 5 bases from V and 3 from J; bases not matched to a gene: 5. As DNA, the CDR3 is TGTGCCAGCAGCCCCCGGGACAGGGTCTACAATGAGCAGTTCTTC. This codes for CASSPRDRVYNEQFF.

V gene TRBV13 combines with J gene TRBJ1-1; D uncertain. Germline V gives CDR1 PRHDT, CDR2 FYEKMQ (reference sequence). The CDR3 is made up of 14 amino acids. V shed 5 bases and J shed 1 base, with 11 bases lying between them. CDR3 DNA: TGTGCCAGCAGCCAGTACACAGCGAACACTGAAGCTTTCTTT. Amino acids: CASSQYTANTEAFF. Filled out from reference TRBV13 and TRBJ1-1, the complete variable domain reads AAGVIQSPRHLIKEKRETATLKCYPIPRHDTVYWYQQGPGQDPQFLISFYEKMQSDKGSIPDRFSAQQFSDYHSELNMSSLELGDSALYFCASSQYTANTEAFFGQGTRLTVV.

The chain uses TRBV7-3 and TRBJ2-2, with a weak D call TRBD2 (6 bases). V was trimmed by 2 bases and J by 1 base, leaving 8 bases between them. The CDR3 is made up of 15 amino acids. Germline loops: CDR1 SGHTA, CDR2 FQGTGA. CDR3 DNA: TGTGCCAGCAGCTTAGAGCGGGTGAACACCGGGGAGCTGTTTTTT. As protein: CASSLERVNTGELFF.

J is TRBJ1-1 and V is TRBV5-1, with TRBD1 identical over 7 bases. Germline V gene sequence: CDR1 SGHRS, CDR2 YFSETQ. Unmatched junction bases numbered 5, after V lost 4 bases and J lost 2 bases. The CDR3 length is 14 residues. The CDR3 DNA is TGCGCCAGCAGCGGGGGACAGCTAAACACTGAAGCTTTCTTT. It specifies CASSGGQLNTEAFF. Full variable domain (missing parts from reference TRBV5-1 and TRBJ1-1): KAGVTQTPRYLIKTRGQQVTLSCSPISGHRSVSWYQQTPGQGLQFLFEYFSETQRNKGNFPGRFSGRQFSNSRSEMNVSTLELGDSALYLCASSGGQLNTEAFFGQGTRLTVV.

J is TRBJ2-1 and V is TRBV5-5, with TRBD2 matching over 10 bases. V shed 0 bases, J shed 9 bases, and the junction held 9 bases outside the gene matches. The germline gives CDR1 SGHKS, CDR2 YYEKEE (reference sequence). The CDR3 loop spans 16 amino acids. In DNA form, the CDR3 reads TGTGCCAGCAGCTTGGCGGGGCTAGCGGGAGTTGGTGAGCAGTTCTTC. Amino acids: CASSLAGLAGVGEQFF.

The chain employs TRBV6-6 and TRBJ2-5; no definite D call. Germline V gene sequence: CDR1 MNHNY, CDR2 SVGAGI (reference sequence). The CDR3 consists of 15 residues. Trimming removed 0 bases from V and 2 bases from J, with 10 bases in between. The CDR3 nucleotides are TGTGCCAGCAGTTACTCGGGCCAGCCGCAAGAGACCCAGTACTTC. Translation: CASSYSGQPQETQYF.

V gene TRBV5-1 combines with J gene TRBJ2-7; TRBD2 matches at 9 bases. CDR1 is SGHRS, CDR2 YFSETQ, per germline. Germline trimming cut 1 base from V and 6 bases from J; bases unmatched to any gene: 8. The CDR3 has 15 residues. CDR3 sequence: CASSLSGTSSGEQYF. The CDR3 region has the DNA TGCGCCAGCAGCTTGTCAGGGACTAGCTCGGGCGAGCAGTACTTC. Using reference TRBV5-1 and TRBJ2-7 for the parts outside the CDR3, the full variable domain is KAGVTQTPRYLIKTRGQQVTLSCSPISGHRSVSWYQQTPGQGLQFLFEYFSETQRNKGNFPGRFSGRQFSNSRSEMNVSTLELGDSALYLCASSLSGTSSGEQYFGPGTRLTVT.

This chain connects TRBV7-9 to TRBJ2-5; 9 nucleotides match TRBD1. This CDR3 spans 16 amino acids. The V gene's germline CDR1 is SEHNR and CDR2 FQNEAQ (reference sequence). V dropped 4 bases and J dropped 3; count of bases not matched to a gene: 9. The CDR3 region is CASSSLRTGVEETQYF. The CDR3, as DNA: TGTGCCAGCAGCTCGCTGAGGACAGGGGTGGAAGAGACCCAGTACTTC.

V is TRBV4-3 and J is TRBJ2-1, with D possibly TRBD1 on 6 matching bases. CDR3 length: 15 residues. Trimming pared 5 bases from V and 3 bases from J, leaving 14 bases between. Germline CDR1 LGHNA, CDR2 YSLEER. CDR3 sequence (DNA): TGCGCCAGCAGCTTCGAACAGGGTGGCTACAATGAGCAGTTCTTC. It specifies CASSFEQGGYNEQFF.

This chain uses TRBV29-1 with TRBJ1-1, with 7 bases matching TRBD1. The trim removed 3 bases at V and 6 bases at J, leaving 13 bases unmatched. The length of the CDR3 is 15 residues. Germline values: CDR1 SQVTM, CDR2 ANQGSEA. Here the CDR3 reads CSVELGRGKGAEAFF. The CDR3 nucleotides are TGCAGCGTTGAGTTGGGCAGGGGGAAAGGGGCTGAAGCTTTCTTT.

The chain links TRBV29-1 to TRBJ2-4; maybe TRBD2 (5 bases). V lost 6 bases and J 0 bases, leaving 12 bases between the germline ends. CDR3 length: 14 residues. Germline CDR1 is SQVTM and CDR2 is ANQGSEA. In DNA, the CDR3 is TGCAGCGTATTGGACGGGATAGCCAAAAACATTCAGTACTTC. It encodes CSVLDGIAKNIQYF.

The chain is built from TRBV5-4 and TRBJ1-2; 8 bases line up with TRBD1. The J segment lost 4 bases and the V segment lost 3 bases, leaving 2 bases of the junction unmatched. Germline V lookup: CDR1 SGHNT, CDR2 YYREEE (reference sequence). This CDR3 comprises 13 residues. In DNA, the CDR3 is TGTGCCAGCAGCTCGGGACAGGCCTATGGCTACACCTTC. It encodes CASSSGQAYGYTF. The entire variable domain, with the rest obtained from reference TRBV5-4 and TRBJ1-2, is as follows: ETGVTQSPTHLIKTRGQQVTLRCSSQSGHNTVSWYQQALGQGPQFIFQYYREEENGRGNFPPRFSGLQFPNYSSELNVNALELDDSALYLCASSSGQAYGYTFGSGTRLTVV.